Shown below are 25 T cell receptor beta chains from a single sample sequenced in a study of blood T cell repertoires in COVID-19. The data were produced by immunoSEQ multiplex PCR, yet TCRdb's version contains in-frame clones alone and is incomplete. The data contain a few hundred thousand clones, 89% of them singletons. The specimen sequenced was peripheral blood. These receptors were collected from a man aged 40-49 years with acute or convalescent COVID-19.

V is TRBV3-1 (or the pseudogene TRBV3-2) and J is TRBJ1-1; D is possibly TRBD1 (6 bases). Per germline, CDR1 LGHDT and CDR2 YNNKEL (reference sequence). V was pared by 2 bases and J by 4 bases, with 8 bases between. The CDR3 runs to 13 residues. CDR3 in amino acids: CASSQRTVTEAFF. CDR3 coding DNA: TGTGCCAGCAGCCAAAGGACAGTCACTGAAGCTTTCTTT.

This chain links TRBV24-1 with TRBJ1-1; D is possibly TRBD1 (6 bases). V was pared by 3 bases and J by 10 bases, with 17 bases between. Per germline, CDR1 KGHDR and CDR2 SFDVKD. This CDR3 comprises 14 residues. The CDR3 coding sequence is TGTGCCACCAGTGATCCAAACTCAGGGGTGGGAGCTTTCTTT. Residues: CATSDPNSGVGAFF.

The chain couples TRBV12-3 or TRBV12-4 to TRBJ2-5, with a possible D match to TRBD1 (6 bases). The CDR3 is 13 amino acids. V was cut by 5 bases and J by 2 bases, with 9 bases left in between. The CDR3 sequence is CASSPTGQETQYF. The DNA of the CDR3 is TGTGCCAGCAGTCCTACAGGGCAAGAGACCCAGTACTTC.

The rearrangement joins TRBV7-8 to TRBJ2-2, with 10 bases identical to TRBD2. J was trimmed by 0 bases and V by 1 base; bases with no gene match: 5. The CDR3 totals 18 residues. Germline V gene data show CDR1 as SGHVS and CDR2 as FQNEAQ. As DNA, the CDR3 is TGTGCCAGCAGCTTAGTCGCTAGCGGGGGACCGAACACCGGGGAGCTGTTTTTT. It is translated as CASSLVASGGPNTGELFF.

The chain employs TRBV19 and TRBJ2-7; D is unresolved. The CDR3 covers 13 residues. Trimming stripped 5 bases from V and 3 bases from J, with 11 bases between. Per the germline V gene, CDR1 is LNHDA and CDR2 is SQIVND (reference sequence). CDR3 region: CASSFSAGYEQYF. In DNA, the CDR3 is TGTGCCAGTAGTTTCTCCGCCGGCTACGAGCAGTACTTC.

The V and J genes are TRBV14 and TRBJ2-1, with D tentatively TRBD2 (5 bases). In germline, CDR1 is SGHDN, CDR2 FVKESK. CDR3 size: 16 residues. Trimming cost V 0 bases and J 10 bases, with 19 bases left between them. CDR3 coding DNA: TGTGCCAGCAGCCAAGATTGGGCTAGCTTGCGAAACGAGCAGTTCTTC. It is translated as CASSQDWASLRNEQFF. Variable domain in full (rest from reference TRBV14 and TRBJ2-1): EAGVTQFPSHSVIEKGQTVTLRCDPISGHDNLYWYRRVMGKEIKFLLHFVKESKQDESGMPNNRFLAERTGGTYSTLKVQPAELEDSGVYFCASSQDWASLRNEQFFGPGTRLTVL.

This chain links TRBV4-1 with TRBJ2-1, with 10 bases fitting TRBD2. V gave up 4 bases and J gave up 7 bases; unmatched junction bases: 13. The CDR3 has 17 residues. Germline loops: CDR1 MGHRA, CDR2 YSYEKL. CDR3 in amino acids: CASSPPFLAGVVNEQFF. Written as DNA, the CDR3 is TGCGCCAGCAGCCCCCCCTTCCTAGCGGGAGTTGTGAATGAGCAGTTCTTC.

This chain links TRBV4-1 with TRBJ1-4, with D tentatively TRBD1 (5 bases). CDR1 and CDR2 (germline): MGHRA, YSYEKL. Trimming removed 4 bases at V and 4 bases at J, with 22 bases between. The CDR3 is 18 residues long. CDR3 protein: CASSREQYATGVNEKLFF. CDR3 nucleotide sequence: TGCGCCAGCAGCCGAGAACAATACGCAACGGGGGTTAATGAAAAACTGTTTTTT.

The chain combines TRBV5-1 with TRBJ1-1; 8 bases line up with TRBD1. This CDR3 has 15 residues. J gave up 6 bases and V 1 base, and 8 bases lay outside the gene matches. CDR1 SGHRS and CDR2 YFSETQ come from the germline V gene. The CDR3 DNA is TGCGCCAGCAGCTTGTACCCGCAGGGGGCAGCTGAAGCTTTCTTT. Translating it yields CASSLYPQGAAEAFF.

The J gene is TRBJ1-5, the V gene TRBV12-5; no clear D. CDR1 LGHNT and CDR2 FRNRAP come from the germline V gene. The V end was cut by 3 bases, the J end by 0 bases, with 18 bases between. There are 18 residues in the CDR3. In DNA, the CDR3 is TGTGCTAGTGGTTTTCCTACCCAGCGGCACCTTAGCAATCAGCCCCAGCATTTT. This gives the protein CASGFPTQRHLSNQPQHF.

The J gene is TRBJ1-1, the V gene TRBV9, with a possible D match to TRBD1 (6 bases). Germline loops: CDR1 SGDLS, CDR2 YYNGEE. V was trimmed by 5 bases and J by 0 bases, leaving 11 bases between them. This CDR3 comprises 14 residues. The CDR3, as DNA: TGTGCCAGCAGTGCTAGGGGGATGAACACTGAAGCTTTCTTT. Protein: CASSARGMNTEAFF.

The V call is TRBV18, the J call TRBJ1-1; D may be TRBD1 (6 bases). V lost 1 base and J lost 6, with 9 bases in between. CDR1 KGHSH and CDR2 LQKENI come from the germline V gene. The CDR3 is 13 residues long. CDR3 sequence reads: CASSPLQGAEAFF. The CDR3 nucleotides are TGTGCCAGCTCACCACTACAGGGTGCTGAAGCTTTCTTT.

V is TRBV7-8 and J is TRBJ2-7; D is unresolved. Germline V gives CDR1 SGHVS, CDR2 FQNEAQ. The CDR3 loop spans 11 amino acids. V lost 5 bases and J 3 bases, leaving 5 bases between the germline ends. Written as DNA, the CDR3 is TGTGCCAGCAGCCCCTACTACGAGCAGTACTTC. Its translation: CASSPYYEQYF.

CDR3: CASSQDTAGARGTTQYF. Here the CDR3 DNA reads TGCGCCAGCAGCCAAGATACGGCGGGGGCCCGCGGGACGACCCAGTACTTC. The rearrangement links TRBV4-3 to TRBJ2-5, with D perhaps matching TRBD2 (7 bases). The V gene's germline CDR1 is LGHNA and CDR2 YSLEER. This CDR3 spans 17 amino acids. Trimming cost V 0 bases and J 7 bases, with 21 bases left between them.

The V gene is TRBV19, the J gene TRBJ2-7, with 10 bases identical to TRBD2. The germline CDR1 and CDR2 sequences are LNHDA and SQIVND (reference sequence). After removal of 2 bases from V and 3 bases from J, the junction contained 4 bases not matched to a gene. The CDR3 has 15 residues. The DNA of the CDR3 is TGTGCCAGTAGTATAACTAGCGGGATGATCTACGAGCAGTACTTC. Translating gives CASSITSGMIYEQYF.

The V call is TRBV9, the J call TRBJ2-7; D is possibly TRBD2 (5 bases). Trimming took 3 bases from V and 0 from J, leaving 13 bases between them. The CDR3 length is 15 residues. CDR1 SGDLS and CDR2 YYNGEE come from the germline V gene. The CDR3: CASSAGNSGSYEQYF. The CDR3 nucleotides read TGTGCCAGCAGCGCGGGGAACTCGGGCTCCTACGAGCAGTACTTC.

V gene TRBV6-5 combines with J gene TRBJ1-3; tentatively, D is TRBD1 (6 bases). Germline assignment: CDR1 MNHEY and CDR2 SVGAGI. Trimming left V 6 bases short and J 4 bases short, with 13 bases between. The CDR3 consists of 14 residues. CDR3 loop: CASSHDRTGNTIYF. For the CDR3, the DNA is TGTGCCAGCAGCCACGACAGGACCGGAAACACCATATATTTT.

The CDR3 nucleotides read TGTGCCAGTAGTATAGGGGGGCCCGACGATGAGCAGTTCTTC. Protein: CASSIGGPDDEQFF. The gene calls are TRBV19 and TRBJ2-1; weak D call: TRBD1 (6 bases). V gave up 1 base and J gave up 8 bases, with 12 bases separating them. The germline CDR1 and CDR2 sequences are LNHDA and SQIVND (reference sequence). CDR3 length equals 14 residues.

The chain couples TRBV5-1 to TRBJ1-6; no firm D call. The CDR3 extends over 16 amino acids. Germline V CDR1 and CDR2: SGHRS, YFSETQ. The V end lost 4 bases, the J end lost 9 bases, and 20 bases lay between the germline ends. The CDR3 DNA reads as TGCGCCAGCAGCCCCGAGGGAACGGAAGGTCGTTCACCCCTCCACTTT. This sequence encodes CASSPEGTEGRSPLHF.

The chain employs TRBV27 and TRBJ1-2; TRBD1 is a possible D gene (5 bases). The ends were cut back, 3 bases at V and 5 bases at J, with 13 bases in the middle. CDR1 is MNHEY, CDR2 SMNVEV, per germline (reference sequence). The CDR3 is 14 residues long. This chain's CDR3 is CASSFGGSGYGYTF. For the CDR3, the DNA is TGTGCCAGCAGTTTCGGGGGTTCAGGGTATGGCTACACCTTC.

The J gene is TRBJ1-5, the V gene TRBV21-1; no DNA check was done on the table's D call, TRBD1. TRBV21-1 is deemed a pseudogene. The CDR3 spans 16 residues. CDR3 in amino acids: CASSKIGRGPRQPQHF. The CDR3 region has the DNA TGTGCCAGCAGCAAAATCGGCAGGGGGCCTCGCCAGCCCCAGCATTTT.

V and J are TRBV9 and TRBJ1-2, with D maybe TRBD1 (6 bases). With 0 bases removed from V and 5 bases from J, the gap between germline ends came to 14 bases. Germline V CDR1 and CDR2: SGDLS, YYNGEE. CDR3 size: 15 residues. The CDR3 DNA follows: TGTGCCAGCAGCGTAGACAGGGCTGGGAGTTATGGCTACACCTTC. It encodes CASSVDRAGSYGYTF.

This CDR3 reads CAWSPTTGGRLYSNQPQHF. The CDR3 DNA is TGTGCCTGGAGTCCAACAACAGGGGGCCGACTTTATAGCAATCAGCCCCAGCATTTT. V is TRBV30 and J is TRBJ1-5; 9 bases map to TRBD1. The junction had 14 bases not matched to a gene; V was cut back by 2 bases and J by 0 bases. This CDR3 is built from 19 residues. Per germline, CDR1 GTSNPN and CDR2 SVGIG (reference sequence).

Here the CDR3 DNA reads TGTGCCAGCAGCCAAGGGCTAGCGAGTACGCAGTATTTT. Protein sequence: CASSQGLASTQYF. The genes are TRBV3-1 (or the pseudogene TRBV3-2) and TRBJ2-3; a weak D match, TRBD2 (6 bases). The germline V gene has CDR1 LGHDT and CDR2 YNNKEL (reference sequence). Deletions cut 1 base from V and 8 bases from J, with 10 bases between. This CDR3 has 13 residues.

The J gene is TRBJ2-4, the V gene TRBV5-4, with TRBD2 identical over 12 bases. The germline V gene has CDR1 SGHNT and CDR2 YYREEE (reference sequence). The CDR3 length is 17 residues. V lost 0 bases and J lost 9; bases outside the gene matches: 10. The CDR3 sequence: CASSLGGLAGGPFIQYF. The CDR3 DNA is TGTGCCAGCAGCTTGGGGGGCCTAGCGGGAGGGCCTTTCATTCAGTACTTC.